One sample yielded the 10 T cell receptor beta chains listed below, sequenced in a study of Ad26.COV2.S vaccination and SARS-CoV-2 variants. Noted treatment: some 19 received Ad26.COV2.S at low or high dose, single or two shots; about 5 received placebo; per-sample allocation not given. All samples were drawn on day 63, counting from the first vaccine or placebo injection. The table came from immunoSEQ multiplex PCR; TCRdb's copy has only in-frame clones and leaves some out. The profile shows about 350,000 clones, more than 85% of them singletons. This sample comprised peripheral blood, obtained in a trial of Ad26.COV2.S vaccine versus placebo. The receptors shown here come from a person aged 18-60 years who received the Ad26.COV2.S COVID-19 vaccine or a placebo.

The chain is built from TRBV10-1 and TRBJ2-7; the D gene is possibly TRBD2 (6 bases). Germline V gives CDR1 WNHNN, CDR2 SYGVQD (reference sequence). The V end lost 6 bases, the J end lost 3 bases, and 18 bases lay between the germline ends. There are 15 residues in the CDR3. CDR3 sequence: CASSLGLSGDYEQYF. Written as DNA, the CDR3 is TGCGCCAGCAGCCTCGGACTAAGCGGAGACTACGAGCAGTACTTC.

This rearrangement joins TRBV5-1 to TRBJ1-4, with D possibly TRBD1 on 5 matching bases. Germline values: CDR1 SGHRS, CDR2 YFSETQ. The germline V and J ends were trimmed by 3 bases and 5 bases, with 14 bases remaining between them. The CDR3 covers 15 residues. This chain's CDR3 is CASSSDDSLNEKLFF. The CDR3 coding sequence is TGCGCCAGCAGCTCCGACGACAGTCTAAATGAAAAACTGTTTTTT. The full variable domain, in which reference TRBV5-1 and TRBJ1-4 provide the parts outside the CDR3, is KAGVTQTPRYLIKTRGQQVTLSCSPISGHRSVSWYQQTPGQGLQFLFEYFSETQRNKGNFPGRFSGRQFSNSRSEMNVSTLELGDSALYLCASSSDDSLNEKLFFGSGTQLSVL.

CDR3 in DNA: TGCGCCAGCAGCCAAGACGGGTCGAGCAATCAGCCCCAGCATTTT. Its translation: CASSQDGSSNQPQHF. The chain links TRBV4-3 to TRBJ1-5; D unclear. The CDR3 covers 15 residues. V shed 0 bases and J shed 1 base, with 7 bases lying between them. CDR1 is LGHNA, CDR2 YSLEER, per germline.

The rearrangement uses TRBV15 and TRBJ1-1, with TRBD1 as a possible D gene (6 bases). CDR3 length: 13 residues. Germline values: CDR1 LNHNV, CDR2 YYDKDF (reference sequence). Between the trimmed V and J ends, which lost 5 bases and 7 bases, there was a span of 14 bases. The CDR3 nucleotides are TGTGCCACCAGCCGCAGGACAGTGGATGAAGCTTTCTTT. The encoded protein is CATSRRTVDEAFF.

The chain joins TRBV7-9 to TRBJ2-1; TRBD1 agrees at 7 bases. Germline V gene sequence: CDR1 SEHNR, CDR2 FQNEAQ (reference sequence). V lost 5 bases, J lost 4 bases, and 8 bases stayed unmatched. This CDR3 has 15 residues. In DNA, the CDR3 is TGTGCCAGCAGCAGCGAGGGGGCAGAGTACAATGAGCAGTTCTTC. Its translation: CASSSEGAEYNEQFF.

The gene calls are TRBV5-5 and TRBJ1-3, with TRBD1 identical over 8 bases. The length of the CDR3 is 15 residues. V was pared by 3 bases and J by 0 bases, with 2 bases of the junction left unmatched. Germline V gene sequence: CDR1 SGHKS, CDR2 YYEKEE (reference sequence). The CDR3 here is CASSSTGGSGNTIYF. Here the CDR3 DNA reads TGTGCCAGCAGCTCTACAGGGGGCTCTGGAAACACCATATATTTT.

In nucleotides, the CDR3 is TGTGCCAGCAGCTTCTTCGGGAGGGATGAGCAGTTCTTC. Translating gives CASSFFGRDEQFF. The genes are TRBV11-3 and TRBJ2-1, with 8 nucleotides matching TRBD2. The CDR3 is 13 residues long. Germline CDR1 reads SGHNT; CDR2 reads YENEEA. Trimming at V came to 3 bases and at J to 8 bases, leaving 3 bases not matched to a gene.

The V call is TRBV5-4, the J call TRBJ1-1; the match to TRBD1 covers 7 bases. J lost 1 base, V lost 2 bases, and 5 bases had no gene match. Germline V lookup: CDR1 SGHNT, CDR2 YYREEE (reference sequence). This CDR3 is built from 15 residues. The CDR3, as DNA: TGTGCCAGCAGCTTAAACAGGGGCCGGAACACTGAAGCTTTCTTT. Amino acid sequence: CASSLNRGRNTEAFF.

The CDR3 region has the DNA TGTGCCAGCAGTGCAACAGCCAGCTCTGGGGCCAACGTCCTGACTTTC. It codes for CASSATASSGANVLTF. The chain has TRBV2 and TRBJ2-6; D gene unclear. With 4 bases removed from V and 0 bases from J, the gap between germline ends came to 10 bases. Germline assignment: CDR1 SNHLY and CDR2 FYNNEI. The length of the CDR3 is 16 residues.

The chain joins TRBV7-2 to TRBJ2-3; 12 nucleotides agree with TRBD1. CDR1 is SGHTA, CDR2 FQGNSA, per germline. The CDR3 runs to 16 residues. Losses at the gene ends were 2 bases for V and 2 bases for J; bases not matched to a gene: 2. The CDR3, as DNA: TGTGCCAGCAGCTTAATGGGACAGGGGGCCACAGATACGCAGTATTTT. It is translated as CASSLMGQGATDTQYF.